One and the same sample provided the 8 T cell receptor beta chains below, sequenced in a study of cytomegalovirus exposure and HLA in healthy donors (dated by TCRdb to about 2017). Libraries were constructed by the immunoSEQ multiplex PCR assay. For the multiplex PCR, a mixture combining 60 forward primers for TCR Vbeta segments and 13 reverse primers for TCR Jbeta segments was used. TCRdb stores this immuneACCESS table with in-frame sequences only. Part of the clones is absent; in the studies checked, under half of the shortfall reflects unresolved V genes, and no reason is known for the rest. The sample includes nearly 110,000 clones, with roughly 80% observed a single time. In total, the top ten clones hold more than 2% of the sample. Sequenced: PBMCs. Every receptor here comes from a man aged 35-49 years in good health and CMV-seronegative.

The chain employs TRBV6-5 and TRBJ1-2; D remains ambiguous. Trimming stripped 5 bases from V and 7 bases from J, with 11 bases between. The CDR3 is 12 residues long. Germline values: CDR1 MNHEY, CDR2 SVGAGI. Here the CDR3 reads CASSRAGFGYTF. In DNA form, the CDR3 reads TGTGCCAGCAGTCGGGCGGGGTTTGGCTACACCTTC.

V and J are TRBV2 and TRBJ2-1; possible D gene TRBD2, 6 bases. This CDR3 region has 15 residues. V was pared by 4 bases and J by 8 bases, with 18 bases between. CDR1 SNHLY and CDR2 FYNNEI come from the germline V gene. Here the CDR3 reads CASSARGSGSDEQFF. CDR3 sequence (DNA): TGTGCCAGCAGTGCTCGGGGGTCAGGATCGGATGAGCAGTTCTTC.

The J gene is TRBJ2-1, the V gene TRBV5-6, with TRBD1 as a possible D gene (6 bases). Germline CDR1 reads SGHDT; CDR2 reads YYEEEE. The CDR3 length is 16 residues. V lost 2 bases, J lost 4 bases, and 16 bases lay in between. The CDR3 loop reads CASSFDGGRLYNEQFF. The DNA for the CDR3 is TGTGCCAGCAGCTTCGATGGGGGCCGCCTTTACAATGAGCAGTTCTTC.

This clone was counted once. This sequence joins TRBV18 and TRBJ1-1; 9 nucleotides match TRBD1. With 6 bases clipped from V and 0 bases from J, the junction kept 5 bases outside the gene matches. This CDR3 is 15 amino acids long. Germline V gene data show CDR1 as KGHSH and CDR2 as LQKENI. This CDR3 reads CASSLGQGMNTEAFF. The CDR3 DNA is TGTGCCAGCTCCCTCGGACAGGGGATGAACACTGAAGCTTTCTTT.

The rearrangement links TRBV2 to TRBJ2-7; tentatively, D is TRBD1 (6 bases). Trimming cost V 5 bases and J 3 bases, with 14 bases left between them. CDR3 size: 14 residues. Germline V CDR1 and CDR2: SNHLY, FYNNEI. The CDR3 sequence is CASSMGKGDYEQYF. The CDR3 nucleotides are TGTGCCAGCAGTATGGGAAAGGGGGACTACGAGCAGTACTTC. The full variable domain, with the rest looked up from reference TRBV2 and TRBJ2-7, is EPEVTQTPSHQVTQMGQEVILRCVPISNHLYFYWYRQILGQKVEFLVSFYNNEISEKSEIFDDQFSVERPDGSNFTLKIRSTKLEDSAMYFCASSMGKGDYEQYFGPGTRLTVT.

The chain is built from TRBV7-3 and TRBJ2-1; D is unresolved. Germline V gene data show CDR1 as SGHTA and CDR2 as FQGTGA. Trimming shortened V by 0 bases and J by 6 bases, and 6 bases separated the two germline ends. CDR3 length equals 13 residues. The CDR3 nucleotides read TGTGCCAGCAGCTTAACTTTGCGCAATGAGCAGTTCTTC. Protein sequence: CASSLTLRNEQFF.

This clone was seen a handful of times. This rearrangement joins TRBV7-8 to TRBJ1-2; unclear D gene. V was cut by 4 bases and J by 6 bases, with 12 bases left in between. From germline, CDR1 is SGHVS and CDR2 FQNEAQ. The CDR3 spans 13 residues. CDR3 DNA: TGTGCCAGCAGCTCAAAAGAGAGGAATGGCTACACCTTC. Translating gives CASSSKERNGYTF.

In its sample, this clone was seen once. The chain links TRBV19 to TRBJ1-6; no reliable D call. Deletions cut 3 bases from V and 7 bases from J, with 10 bases between. The CDR3 runs to 14 residues. Germline CDR1 LNHDA, CDR2 SQIVND (reference sequence). The CDR3 spells CASSIPGANSPLHF. In nucleotides, the CDR3 is TGTGCCAGTAGTATCCCCGGAGCCAATTCACCCCTCCACTTT. The full variable domain, rest sourced from reference TRBV19 and TRBJ1-6, is DGGITQSPKYLFRKEGQNVTLSCEQNLNHDAMYWYRQDPGQGLRLIYYSQIVNDFQKGDIAEGYSVSREKKESFPLTVTSAQKNPTAFYLCASSIPGANSPLHFGNGTRLTVT.